The rows below give T cell receptor beta chains drawn from one sample of a study of early T cells in non-severe SARS-CoV-2 infection. One entry per CDR3 protein results from TCRdb running MiXCR on the 5' RACE reads. The table has about 39,000 distinct CDR3 sequences, 4.7% seen once. Sequenced material: whole blood. Receptors originate from an adult who was a healthcare worker with PCR-confirmed SARS-CoV-2 infection or an uninfected control (not recorded which). Each CDR3 is given with its conserved first and last residue. A D gene is named only where the DNA matches it firmly. Rows may omit the clone size; those that give it use once, few, many or a size class.

d_gene: -
v_gene: TRBV12-3/TRBV12-4
abundance: many
j_gene: TRBJ2-1
CDR3aa: CASSFALARSFEQFF
CDR3nt: TGTGCCAGCAGTTTTGCCCTAGCGAGATCTTTCGAGCAGTTCTTC

d_gene: -
v_gene: TRBV20-1
abundance: many
j_gene: TRBJ1-5
CDR3aa: CSLGGNNQPQHF
CDR3nt: TGCAGTCTGGGTGGAAACAATCAGCCCCAGCATTTT

d_gene: TRBD2
v_gene: TRBV29-1
abundance: few
j_gene: TRBJ2-2
CDR3aa: CSVVRGGTGGELFF
CDR3nt: TGCAGCGTTGTTCGCGGGGGGACGGGCGGGGAGCTGTTTTTT

d_gene: TRBD1
v_gene: TRBV7-2
abundance: many
j_gene: TRBJ2-7
CDR3aa: CASSLRDRSYEQYF
CDR3nt: TGTGCCAGCAGCTTGAGGGACAGATCCTACGAGCAGTACTTC

d_gene: -
v_gene: TRBV11-2
abundance: few
j_gene: TRBJ1-4
CDR3aa: CASSHGRIRINEKLFF
CDR3nt: TGTGCCAGCAGCCACGGGAGGATCAGAATTAATGAAAAACTGTTTTTT

d_gene: -
v_gene: TRBV3-1
abundance: many
j_gene: TRBJ1-1
CDR3aa: CASSHRHNTEAFF
CDR3nt: TGTGCCAGCTCCCACAGACACAACACTGAAGCTTTCTTT

d_gene: -
v_gene: TRBV7-2
abundance: many
j_gene: TRBJ1-1
CDR3aa: CASSLGWGLNTEAFF
CDR3nt: TGTGCCAGCAGCTTAGGATGGGGACTCAACACTGAAGCTTTCTTT

d_gene: -
v_gene: TRBV15
abundance: -
j_gene: TRBJ1-1
CDR3aa: CATSTGPTTEAFF
CDR3nt: TGTGCCACCTCAACAGGCCCTACCACTGAAGCTTTCTTT

d_gene: -
v_gene: TRBV20-1
abundance: many
j_gene: TRBJ2-3
CDR3aa: CSAIAVRNEQYF
CDR3nt: TGCAGTGCTATAGCTGTGAGGAATGAGCAGTATTTT

d_gene: -
v_gene: TRBV6-6
abundance: -
j_gene: TRBJ1-6
CDR3aa: CASSASGTSYNSPLHF
CDR3nt: TGTGCCAGCAGTGCCTCCGGGACATCGTATAATTCACCCCTCCACTTT

d_gene: TRBD1
v_gene: TRBV28
abundance: few
j_gene: TRBJ2-7
CDR3aa: CASSLEVLGGREQYF
CDR3nt: TGTGCCAGCAGTTTAGAGGTGCTAGGGGGCCGGGAGCAGTACTTC

d_gene: TRBD2
v_gene: TRBV7-2
abundance: many
j_gene: TRBJ2-1
CDR3aa: CASSRPAGGHNEQFF
CDR3nt: TGTGCCAGCAGCCGGCCGGCGGGGGGTCACAATGAGCAGTTCTTC

d_gene: -
v_gene: TRBV4-3
abundance: few
j_gene: TRBJ1-1
CDR3aa: CASSARQNTEAFF
CDR3nt: TGCGCCAGCAGCGCGAGGCAGAACACTGAAGCTTTCTTT